This T cell receptor (beta chain) was retrieved from a study of cytomegalovirus exposure and HLA in healthy donors. PCR employed 60 Vbeta and 13 Jbeta primers. Profiled with immunoSEQ multiplex PCR; TCRdb holds only in-frame clones, not every one. In the table there are approximately 69,000 clones, roughly 72% of which are singletons. Regarding this clone: As yet, its antigen is unknown.

Study findings and constraints: Both high specificity and high sensitivity reportedly marked the classifier's diagnosis of cytomegalovirus status. By HLA locus, TCR association rates varied in a later analysis, with DRB1 showing the most and HLA-C the fewest. Listed as cytomegalovirus-associated were more than 150 TCR beta chains. Most CMV-associated TCR beta chains appeared HLA-restricted in a later analysis.

Sequences were obtained from PBMCs. The clonotype comes from a woman aged 30 to 39 in good health and CMV-seropositive.

CDR3 sequence: CASSLSQAEQFF. The CDR3 region has the DNA TGTGCCAGCAGTTTATCCCAGGCGGAGCAGTTCTTC. The chain is built from TRBV28 and TRBJ2-1; D not certain. The V gene's germline CDR1 is MDHEN and CDR2 SYDVKM. V lost 1 base and J lost 10, with 8 bases in between. The CDR3 runs 12 residues.